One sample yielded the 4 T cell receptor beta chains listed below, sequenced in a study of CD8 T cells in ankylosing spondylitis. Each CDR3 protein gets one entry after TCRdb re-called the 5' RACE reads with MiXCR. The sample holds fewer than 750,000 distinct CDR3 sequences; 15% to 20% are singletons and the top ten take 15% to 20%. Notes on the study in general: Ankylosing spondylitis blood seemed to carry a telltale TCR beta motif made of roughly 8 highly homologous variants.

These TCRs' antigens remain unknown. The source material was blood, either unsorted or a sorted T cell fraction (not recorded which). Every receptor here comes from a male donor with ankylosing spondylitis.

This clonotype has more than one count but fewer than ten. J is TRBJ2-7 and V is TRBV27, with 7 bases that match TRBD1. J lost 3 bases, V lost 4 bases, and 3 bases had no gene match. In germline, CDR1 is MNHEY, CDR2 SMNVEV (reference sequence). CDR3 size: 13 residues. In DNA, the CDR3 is TGTGCCAGCAGTTACGGGACAGACTACGAGCAGTACTTC. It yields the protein CASSYGTDYEQYF.

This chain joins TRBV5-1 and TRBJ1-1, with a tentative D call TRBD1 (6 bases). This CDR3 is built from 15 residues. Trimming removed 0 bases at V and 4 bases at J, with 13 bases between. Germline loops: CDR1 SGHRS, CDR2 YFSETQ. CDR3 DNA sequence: TGCGCCAGCAGCTTGGTGGCAGGGGCGGTCACTGAAGCTTTCTTT. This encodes CASSLVAGAVTEAFF.

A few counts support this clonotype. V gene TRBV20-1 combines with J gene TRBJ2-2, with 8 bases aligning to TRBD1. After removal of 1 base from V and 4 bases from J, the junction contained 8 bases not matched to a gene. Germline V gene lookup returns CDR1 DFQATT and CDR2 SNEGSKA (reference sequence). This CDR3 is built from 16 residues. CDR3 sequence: CSARGTGGLGTGELFF. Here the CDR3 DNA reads TGCAGTGCTAGAGGAACAGGGGGGCTTGGCACCGGGGAGCTGTTTTTT.

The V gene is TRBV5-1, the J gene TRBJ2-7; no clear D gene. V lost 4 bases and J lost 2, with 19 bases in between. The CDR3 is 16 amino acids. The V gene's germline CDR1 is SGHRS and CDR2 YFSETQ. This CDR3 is CASSLLDVDIPYEQYF. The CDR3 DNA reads TGCGCCAGCAGCCTCCTAGACGTCGACATTCCCTACGAGCAGTACTTC.